The rows below give T cell receptor beta chains drawn from one sample of a study of blood T cell repertoires in COVID-19. The assay was immunoSEQ multiplex PCR, and TCRdb's table has in-frame clones only and misses some. Here the sample spans roughly 200,000 clones, roughly 84% being singletons. The sequenced sample was peripheral blood. The receptor source for this set is a woman in her thirties or forties who had recovered from COVID-19. CDR3s include the opening cysteine and the closing phenylalanine or tryptophan. A D gene is named only where the DNA matches it firmly. The size field is filled for only some rows; it gives once, few, many or a size class.

cdr3_aa cdr3_nt clone_size d_call j_call v_call
CASSRNRGSNYGYTF TGTGCCAGCAGTCGGAACAGGGGATCAAACTATGGCTACACCTTC - TRBD1 TRBJ1-2 TRBV3-1/TRBV3-2
CASRTPSVLHF TGTGCCTCACGGACACCCTCGGTCCTCCACTTT - - TRBJ1-6 TRBV30
CASSTANEQFF TGTGCCAGTTCTACTGCGAATGAGCAGTTCTTC - - TRBJ2-1 TRBV2
CATAGGNYGYTF TGTGCCACCGCAGGTGGGAACTATGGCTACACCTTC - - TRBJ1-2 TRBV6-5
CASSFGGEDYDGYTF TGTGCCAGCAGCTTCGGGGGGGAGGACTATGATGGCTACACCTTC - - TRBJ1-2 TRBV11-1
CSVGGTAGNEKLFF TGCAGCGTTGGAGGGACAGCCGGTAATGAAAAACTGTTTTTT - TRBD1 TRBJ1-4 TRBV29-1
CAISAGTGEKLFF TGTGCCATCAGTGCCGGGACAGGGGAAAAACTGTTTTTT - TRBD1 TRBJ1-4 TRBV10-3
CAILAGPSDTQYF TGTGCCATACTAGCGGGGCCATCCGATACGCAGTATTTT once TRBD2 TRBJ2-3 TRBV2
CASSRQEDGYTF TGTGCCAGCTCAAGACAGGAGGATGGCTACACCTTC - - TRBJ1-2 TRBV18
CASSSNPEAPDTQYF TGTGCCAGCAGTTCCAACCCCGAAGCCCCGGATACGCAGTATTTT - - TRBJ2-3 TRBV28
CASSYLPTGGSGNTIYF TGTGCCAGCAGCTATCTACCGACAGGGGGCTCTGGAAACACCATATATTTT - TRBD1 TRBJ1-3 TRBV7-2
CSARQGGTEAFF TGCAGCGCAAGACAGGGCGGGACTGAAGCTTTCTTT - TRBD1 TRBJ1-1 TRBV29-1
CASGVGLVNTEAFF TGTGCCAGTGGTGTTGGGCTTGTGAACACTGAAGCTTTCTTT - - TRBJ1-1 TRBV9
CASSEGLAVQETQYF TGTGCCAGCAGTGAGGGACTAGCGGTCCAAGAGACCCAGTACTTC - TRBD2 TRBJ2-5 TRBV6-1
CASSEKAGGHANTDTQYF TGTGCCAGCAGTGAAAAAGCGGGAGGTCACGCGAACACAGATACGCAGTATTTT - TRBD2 TRBJ2-3 TRBV25-1
CASSFKGRVDQETQYF TGTGCCAGCAGCTTCAAAGGGAGGGTGGATCAAGAGACCCAGTACTTC - TRBD2 TRBJ2-5 TRBV5-5
CASGLGTGEAFF TGTGCTAGTGGTTTAGGGACAGGGGAAGCTTTCTTT - TRBD1 TRBJ1-1 TRBV12-5
CASSPRTDSPLHF TGTGCCAGCAGCCCTCGGACTGATTCACCCCTCCACTTT - - TRBJ1-6 TRBV7-8
CASSVEQEIRYGYTF TGTGCCAGCAGCGTGGAACAGGAGATCCGCTATGGCTACACCTTC - - TRBJ1-2 TRBV9
CASSSRTSGRKDTQYF TGTGCCAGCAGCTCCCGGACTAGCGGGAGGAAAGATACGCAGTATTTT - TRBD2 TRBJ2-3 TRBV7-2
CASSISRGELFF TGTGCCAGTAGTATTAGTCGAGGGGAGCTGTTTTTT - - TRBJ2-2 TRBV19
CAWSWGGGTSYEQYF TGTGCCTGGAGTTGGGGAGGGGGAACCTCCTACGAGCAGTACTTC - - TRBJ2-7 TRBV30
CATSDSRTGPYEQYF TGTGCCACCAGTGATTCTCGGACAGGGCCCTACGAGCAGTACTTC once TRBD1 TRBJ2-7 TRBV24-1
CASSPRAEPTDTQYF TGTGCCAGCAGCCCCCGAGCGGAACCCACAGATACGCAGTATTTT - - TRBJ2-3 TRBV5-4
CASSQATGGIKEKLFF TGCGCCAGCAGCCAAGCAACAGGGGGCATTAAAGAAAAACTGTTTTTT - TRBD1 TRBJ1-4 TRBV4-3
CASSLSGRVREQFF TGTGCCAGCAGCCTCAGCGGGAGAGTTCGGGAGCAGTTCTTC - TRBD2 TRBJ2-1 TRBV7-2
CASSIIQGRSLPEAFF TGTGCCAGTAGTATAATCCAGGGAAGGTCGCTACCTGAAGCTTTCTTT - - TRBJ1-1 TRBV19
CASSLGASGGIRETQYF TGTGCCAGCAGCTTAGGCGCTAGCGGAGGTATTAGGGAGACCCAGTACTTC - TRBD2 TRBJ2-5 TRBV5-8
CASREIQGRRGTTNEKLFF TGTGCCAGCAGGGAAATCCAGGGGCGCAGAGGTACAACTAATGAAAAACTGTTTTTT - - TRBJ1-4 TRBV2
CASSKVRNTEAFF TGTGCCAGCAGCAAAGTTAGGAACACTGAAGCTTTCTTT - - TRBJ1-1 TRBV14
CASRTRNRGLIGELFF TGTGCCAGCAGGACGAGAAACAGGGGGCTCATCGGGGAGCTGTTTTTT - TRBD1 TRBJ2-2 TRBV10-3
CASSTDRGAGNTIYF TGTGCCAGTAGTACAGACAGGGGAGCAGGAAACACCATATATTTT - TRBD1 TRBJ1-3 TRBV19
CASHRGTSGYNEQFF TGTGCCAGCCATAGGGGGACTAGCGGCTACAATGAGCAGTTCTTC - TRBD2 TRBJ2-1 TRBV14
CASSLGGQGNGELFF TGTGCCAGCAGCTTAGGGGGACAGGGAAACGGGGAGCTGTTTTTT - TRBD1 TRBJ2-2 TRBV7-6
CASSLALWKQRNTEAFF TGTGCCAGCAGCTTAGCTCTTTGGAAACAGAGGAACACTGAAGCTTTCTTT - - TRBJ1-1 TRBV7-8
CASSLGGWAGNNTGELFF TGTGCCAGCAGCTTAGGTGGTTGGGCGGGAAATAACACCGGGGAGCTGTTTTTT medium-sized - TRBJ2-2 TRBV13
CASSLAYTSGNNEQFF TGTGCCAGCAGCTTGGCCTACACTAGCGGCAACAATGAGCAGTTCTTC - TRBD2 TRBJ2-1 TRBV5-4
CASSLGHNEKLFF TGTGCCAGCAGCTTGGGCCATAATGAAAAACTGTTTTTT - - TRBJ1-4 TRBV7-9
CASSLDGPGDILWKHPSSGNTIYF TGCGCCAGCAGCTTGGATGGGCCAGGGGACATCCTCTGGAAACACCCAAGCTCTGGAAACACCATATATTTT - - TRBJ1-3 TRBV5-1
CASSLGQVDSPLHF TGTGCCAGCAGCCTGGGACAGGTTGATTCACCCCTCCACTTT - TRBD1 TRBJ1-6 TRBV7-8
CASSYYSSGGYEQYF TGTGCCAGCAGTTACTACTCTAGCGGGGGTTACGAGCAGTACTTC - TRBD2 TRBJ2-7 TRBV6-5
CASSELYEQYF TGTGCCAGCAGTGAACTCTACGAGCAGTACTTC - - TRBJ2-7 TRBV6-1